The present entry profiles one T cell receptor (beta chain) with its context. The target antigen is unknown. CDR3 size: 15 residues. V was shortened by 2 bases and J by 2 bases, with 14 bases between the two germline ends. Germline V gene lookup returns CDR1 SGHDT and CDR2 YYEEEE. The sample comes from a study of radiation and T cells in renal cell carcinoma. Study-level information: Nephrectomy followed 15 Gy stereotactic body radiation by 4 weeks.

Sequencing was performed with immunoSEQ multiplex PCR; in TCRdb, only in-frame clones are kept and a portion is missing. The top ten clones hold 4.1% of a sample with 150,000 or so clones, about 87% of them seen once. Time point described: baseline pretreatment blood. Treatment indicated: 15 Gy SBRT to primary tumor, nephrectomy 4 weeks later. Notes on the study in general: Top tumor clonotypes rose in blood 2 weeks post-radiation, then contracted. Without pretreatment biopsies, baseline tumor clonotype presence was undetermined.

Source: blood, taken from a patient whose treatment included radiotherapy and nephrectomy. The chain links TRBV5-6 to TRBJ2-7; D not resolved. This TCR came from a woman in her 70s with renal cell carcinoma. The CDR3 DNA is TGTGCCAGCAGCTTAACCCTGGGCCAGGCCTACGAGCAGTACTTC. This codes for CASSLTLGQAYEQYF. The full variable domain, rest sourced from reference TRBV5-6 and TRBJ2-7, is DAGVTQSPTHLIKTRGQQVTLRCSPKSGHDTVSWYQQALGQGPQFIFQYYEEEERQRGNFPDRFSGHQFPNYSSELNVNALLLGDSALYLCASSLTLGQAYEQYFGPGTRLTVT.